This TCR beta chain is drawn from a study of spatial heterogeneity in lung cancer. Study at large: Sequences of the beta chain were consistently detected in greater numbers than alpha-chain sequences.

This clonotype has just a few counts. One entry per CDR3 protein, called by TCRdb with MiXCR from the 5' RACE reads. The sample includes around 75,000 distinct CDR3 sequences, about 14% of them seen just once. CDR1 is SEHNR, CDR2 FQNEAQ, per germline (reference sequence). Trimming pared 0 bases from V and 4 bases from J, leaving 15 bases between. CDR3 size: 16 residues. As to time point: sample taken at primary tumor resection. Unsorted whole RNA of tumor, nontumor lung or frozen PBMC was sequenced. The donors, fewer than 95 patients with untreated early-stage non-small cell lung cancer, provided the samples.

The sequencing here drew on PBMCs, taken at surgery. This receptor was obtained from a male donor with early-stage non-small cell lung cancer. The chain uses TRBV7-9 and TRBJ2-5; D unresolved. CDR3 sequence: CASSLALPIGRETQYF. The CDR3 DNA follows: TGTGCCAGCAGCTTAGCTCTCCCTATTGGGCGAGAGACCCAGTACTTC.